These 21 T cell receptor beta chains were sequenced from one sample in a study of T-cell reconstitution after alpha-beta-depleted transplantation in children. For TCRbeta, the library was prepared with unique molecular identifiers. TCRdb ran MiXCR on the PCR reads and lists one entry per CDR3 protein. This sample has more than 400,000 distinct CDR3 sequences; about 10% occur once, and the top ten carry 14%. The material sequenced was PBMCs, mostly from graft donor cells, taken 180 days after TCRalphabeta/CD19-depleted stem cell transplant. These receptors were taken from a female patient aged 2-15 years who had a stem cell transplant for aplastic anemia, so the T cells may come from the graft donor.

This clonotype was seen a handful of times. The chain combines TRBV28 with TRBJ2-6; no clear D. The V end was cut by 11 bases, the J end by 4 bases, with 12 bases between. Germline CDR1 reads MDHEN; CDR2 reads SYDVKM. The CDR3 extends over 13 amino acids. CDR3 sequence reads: CALVGLGANVLTF. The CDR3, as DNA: TGTGCCTTAGTAGGGCTAGGGGCCAACGTCCTGACTTTC.

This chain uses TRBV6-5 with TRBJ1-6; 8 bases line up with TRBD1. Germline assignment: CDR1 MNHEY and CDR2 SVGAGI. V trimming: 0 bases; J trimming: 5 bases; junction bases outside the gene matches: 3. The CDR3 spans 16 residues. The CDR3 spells CASSYSRTGNNSPLHF. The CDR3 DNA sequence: TGTGCCAGCAGTTACTCTCGGACAGGGAATAATTCACCCCTCCACTTT.

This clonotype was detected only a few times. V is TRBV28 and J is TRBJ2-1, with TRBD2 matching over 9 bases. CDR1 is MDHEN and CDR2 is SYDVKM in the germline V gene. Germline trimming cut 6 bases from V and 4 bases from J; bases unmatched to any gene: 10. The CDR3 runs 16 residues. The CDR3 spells CASSPQWLAGYNEQFF. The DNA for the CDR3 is TGTGCCAGCAGCCCCCAGTGGCTAGCGGGATACAATGAGCAGTTCTTC.

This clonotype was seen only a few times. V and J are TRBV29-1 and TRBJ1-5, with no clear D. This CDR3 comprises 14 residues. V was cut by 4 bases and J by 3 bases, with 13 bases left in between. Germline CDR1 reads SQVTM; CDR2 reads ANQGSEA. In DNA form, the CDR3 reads TGCAGCGTTGGAATGGGTTCGGTCAATCAGCCCCAGCATTTT. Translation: CSVGMGSVNQPQHF.

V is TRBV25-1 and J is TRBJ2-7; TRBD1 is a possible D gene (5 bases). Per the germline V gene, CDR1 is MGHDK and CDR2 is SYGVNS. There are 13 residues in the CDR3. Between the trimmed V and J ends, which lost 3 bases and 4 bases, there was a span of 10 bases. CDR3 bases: TGTGCCAGCAGTGAGGCAGGGTTGTACGAGCAGTACTTC. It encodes CASSEAGLYEQYF.

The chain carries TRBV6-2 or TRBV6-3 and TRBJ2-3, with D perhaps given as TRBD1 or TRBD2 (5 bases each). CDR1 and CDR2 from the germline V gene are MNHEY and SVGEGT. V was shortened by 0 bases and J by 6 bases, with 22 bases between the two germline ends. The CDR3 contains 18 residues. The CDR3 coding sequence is TGTGCCAGCAGTTACTCAATTACGGGACCCGAACTCGTCGATACGCAGTATTTT. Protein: CASSYSITGPELVDTQYF.

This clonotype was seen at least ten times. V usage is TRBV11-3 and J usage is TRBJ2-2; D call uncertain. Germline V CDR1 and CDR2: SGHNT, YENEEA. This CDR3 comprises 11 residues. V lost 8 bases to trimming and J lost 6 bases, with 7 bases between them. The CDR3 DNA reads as TGTGCCAGCCGAAACCCCGGGGAGCTGTTTTTT. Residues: CASRNPGELFF. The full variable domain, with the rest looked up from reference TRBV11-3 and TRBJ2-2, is EAGVVQSPRYKIIEKKQPVAFWCNPISGHNTLYWYLQNLGQGPELLIRYENEEAVDDSQLPKDRFSAERLKGVDSTLKIQPAELGDSAVYLCASRNPGELFFGEGSRLTVL.

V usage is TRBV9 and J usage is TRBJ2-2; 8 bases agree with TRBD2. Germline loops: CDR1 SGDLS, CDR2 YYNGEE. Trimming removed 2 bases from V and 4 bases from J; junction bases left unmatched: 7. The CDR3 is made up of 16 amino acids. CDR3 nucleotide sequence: TGTGCCAGCAGCGTCCCGGTCGGGGGGGGCACCGGGGAGCTGTTTTTT. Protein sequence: CASSVPVGGGTGELFF.

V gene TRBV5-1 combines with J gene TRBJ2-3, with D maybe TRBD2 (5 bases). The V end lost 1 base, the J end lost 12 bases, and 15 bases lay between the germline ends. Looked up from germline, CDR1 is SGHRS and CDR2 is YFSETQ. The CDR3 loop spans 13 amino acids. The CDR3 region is CASSLTGLASQYF. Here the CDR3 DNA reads TGCGCCAGCAGCTTGACCGGGTTAGCGTCACAGTATTTT. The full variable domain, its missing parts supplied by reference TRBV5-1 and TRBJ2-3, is KAGVTQTPRYLIKTRGQQVTLSCSPISGHRSVSWYQQTPGQGLQFLFEYFSETQRNKGNFPGRFSGRQFSNSRSEMNVSTLELGDSALYLCASSLTGLASQYFGPGTRLTVL.

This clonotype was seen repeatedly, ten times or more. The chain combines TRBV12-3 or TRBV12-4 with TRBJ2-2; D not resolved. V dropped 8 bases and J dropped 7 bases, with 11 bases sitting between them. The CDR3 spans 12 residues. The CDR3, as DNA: TGTGCCAGCCGAGTGACGGTCGGGGAGCTGTTTTTT. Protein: CASRVTVGELFF.

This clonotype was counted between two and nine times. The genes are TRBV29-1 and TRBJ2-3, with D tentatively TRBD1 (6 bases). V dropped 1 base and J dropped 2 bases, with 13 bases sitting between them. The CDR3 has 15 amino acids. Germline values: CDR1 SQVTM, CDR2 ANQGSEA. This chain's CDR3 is CSVEGPQGFTDTQYF. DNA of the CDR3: TGCAGCGTTGAAGGCCCCCAGGGGTTCACAGATACGCAGTATTTT.

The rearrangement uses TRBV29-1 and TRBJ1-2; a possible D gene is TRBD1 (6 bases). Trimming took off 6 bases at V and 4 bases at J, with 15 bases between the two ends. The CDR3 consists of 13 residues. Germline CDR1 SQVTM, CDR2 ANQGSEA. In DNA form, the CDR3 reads TGCAGCGTGGGAGAGACAGGCCCCTATGGCTACACCTTC. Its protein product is CSVGETGPYGYTF. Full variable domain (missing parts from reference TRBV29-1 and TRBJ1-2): SAVISQKPSRDICQRGTSLTIQCQVDSQVTMMFWYRQQPGQSLTLIATANQGSEATYESGFVIDKFPISRPNLTFSTLTVSNMSPEDSSIYLCSVGETGPYGYTFGSGTRLTVV.

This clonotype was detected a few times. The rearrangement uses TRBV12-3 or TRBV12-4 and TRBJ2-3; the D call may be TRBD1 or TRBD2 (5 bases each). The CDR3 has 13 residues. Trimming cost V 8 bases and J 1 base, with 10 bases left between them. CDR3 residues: CASQGRRTDTQYF. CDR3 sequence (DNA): TGTGCCAGCCAGGGACGGCGCACAGATACGCAGTATTTT.

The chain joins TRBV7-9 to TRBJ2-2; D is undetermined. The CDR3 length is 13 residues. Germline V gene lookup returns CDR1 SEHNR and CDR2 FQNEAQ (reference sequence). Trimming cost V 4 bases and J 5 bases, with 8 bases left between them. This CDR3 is CASSSARTGELFF. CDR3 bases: TGTGCCAGCAGCTCCGCAAGAACCGGGGAGCTGTTTTTT.

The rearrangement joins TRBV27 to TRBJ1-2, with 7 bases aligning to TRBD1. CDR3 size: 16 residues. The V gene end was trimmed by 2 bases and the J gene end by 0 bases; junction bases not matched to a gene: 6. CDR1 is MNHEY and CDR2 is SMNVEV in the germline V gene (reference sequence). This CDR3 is CASSLLPGGPNYGYTF. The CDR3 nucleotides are TGTGCCAGCAGTTTACTTCCAGGGGGTCCTAACTATGGCTACACCTTC.

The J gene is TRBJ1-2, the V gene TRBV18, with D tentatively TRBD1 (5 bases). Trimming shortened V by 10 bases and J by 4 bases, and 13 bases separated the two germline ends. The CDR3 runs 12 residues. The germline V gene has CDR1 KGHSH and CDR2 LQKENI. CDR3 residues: CATKAGSYGYTF. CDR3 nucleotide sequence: TGTGCCACCAAGGCAGGGAGCTATGGCTACACCTTC.

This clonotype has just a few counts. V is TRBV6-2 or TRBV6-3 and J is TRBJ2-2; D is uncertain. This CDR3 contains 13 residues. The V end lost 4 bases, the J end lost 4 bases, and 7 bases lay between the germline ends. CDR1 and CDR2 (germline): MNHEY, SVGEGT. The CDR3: CASSLYPTGELFF. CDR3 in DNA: TGTGCCAGCAGTTTATATCCCACCGGGGAGCTGTTTTTT.

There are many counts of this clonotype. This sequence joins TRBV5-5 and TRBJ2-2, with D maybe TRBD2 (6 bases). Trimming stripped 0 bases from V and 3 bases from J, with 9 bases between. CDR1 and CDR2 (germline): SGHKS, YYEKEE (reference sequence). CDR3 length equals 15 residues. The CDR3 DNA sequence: TGTGCCAGCAGCTTGGTCGGGAGATACACCGGGGAGCTGTTTTTT. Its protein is CASSLVGRYTGELFF.

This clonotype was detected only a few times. DNA of the CDR3: TGCGCCAGCAGCCAAGTACTTCGGACTAGCGGGGGACTCTACTACGAGCAGTACGTC. Protein product: CASSQVLRTSGGLYYEQYV. The V gene is TRBV4-3, the J gene TRBJ2-7; 13 positions agree with TRBD2. The germline V gene encodes CDR1 LGHNA and CDR2 YSLEER. The CDR3 extends over 19 amino acids. The junction had 12 bases not matched to a gene; V was cut back by 1 base and J by 3 bases.

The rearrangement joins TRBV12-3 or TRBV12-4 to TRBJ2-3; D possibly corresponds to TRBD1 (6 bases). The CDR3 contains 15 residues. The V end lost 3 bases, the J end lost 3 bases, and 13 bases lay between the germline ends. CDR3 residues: CASSFDRRTTDTQYF. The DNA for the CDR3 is TGTGCCAGCAGTTTCGACAGGAGGACAACAGATACGCAGTATTTT.

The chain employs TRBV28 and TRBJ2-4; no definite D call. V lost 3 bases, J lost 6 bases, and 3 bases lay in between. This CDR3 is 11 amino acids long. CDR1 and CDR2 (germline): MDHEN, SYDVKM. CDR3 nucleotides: TGTGCCAGCAGTTTTTCAAACATTCAGTACTTC. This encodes CASSFSNIQYF.